Below, one T cell receptor delta chain is given with its context. The sample is drawn from a study of gamma-delta T cells after stem cell transplantation. TCRdb re-identified clones in the RT-PCR reads via CATT. The sample has about 11,000 delta-chain clones, around two fifths seen once. Looked up from germline, CDR1 is TVYSNPD and CDR2 is GDNSRS (reference sequence). Trimming removed 2 bases at V and 5 bases at J, with 36 bases between. This CDR3 is built from 20 residues. This sequence originates from a human donor. It is not recorded whose cells these are; they may come from a transplant donor. Sequencing was performed on gamma-delta T cells. The J gene is TRDJ1, the V gene TRDV3; a possible D gene is TRDD2 (8 bases). The CDR3 DNA reads TGTGCCTTTTCGTGGGGGACTTCCTACAGTTGGGGGAGTGGAAGAGATAAACTCATCTTT. It codes for CAFSWGTSYSWGSGRDKLIF.